This T cell receptor beta chain derives from a study of identical twins. A few counts support this clonotype. Germline CDR1 and CDR2: MDHEN and SYDVKM. Trimming took off 6 bases at V and 1 base at J, with 13 bases between the two ends. The CDR3 has 14 amino acids. TCRdb re-called the 5' RACE reads through MiXCR, storing one row per CDR3 protein. Of 450,000 or so distinct CDR3 sequences listed, roughly an eighth are singletons. These records were also assigned to another study, of yellow fever vaccine responses in identical twins.

The specimen was CD4+ T cells sorted from blood. This clonotype was obtained from a young woman in good health. The chain couples TRBV28 to TRBJ2-7; D possibly corresponds to TRBD2 (6 bases). The CDR3, as DNA: TGTGCCAGCAGAGCCCATGGGACTTCCTACGAGCAGTACTTC. It specifies CASRAHGTSYEQYF.